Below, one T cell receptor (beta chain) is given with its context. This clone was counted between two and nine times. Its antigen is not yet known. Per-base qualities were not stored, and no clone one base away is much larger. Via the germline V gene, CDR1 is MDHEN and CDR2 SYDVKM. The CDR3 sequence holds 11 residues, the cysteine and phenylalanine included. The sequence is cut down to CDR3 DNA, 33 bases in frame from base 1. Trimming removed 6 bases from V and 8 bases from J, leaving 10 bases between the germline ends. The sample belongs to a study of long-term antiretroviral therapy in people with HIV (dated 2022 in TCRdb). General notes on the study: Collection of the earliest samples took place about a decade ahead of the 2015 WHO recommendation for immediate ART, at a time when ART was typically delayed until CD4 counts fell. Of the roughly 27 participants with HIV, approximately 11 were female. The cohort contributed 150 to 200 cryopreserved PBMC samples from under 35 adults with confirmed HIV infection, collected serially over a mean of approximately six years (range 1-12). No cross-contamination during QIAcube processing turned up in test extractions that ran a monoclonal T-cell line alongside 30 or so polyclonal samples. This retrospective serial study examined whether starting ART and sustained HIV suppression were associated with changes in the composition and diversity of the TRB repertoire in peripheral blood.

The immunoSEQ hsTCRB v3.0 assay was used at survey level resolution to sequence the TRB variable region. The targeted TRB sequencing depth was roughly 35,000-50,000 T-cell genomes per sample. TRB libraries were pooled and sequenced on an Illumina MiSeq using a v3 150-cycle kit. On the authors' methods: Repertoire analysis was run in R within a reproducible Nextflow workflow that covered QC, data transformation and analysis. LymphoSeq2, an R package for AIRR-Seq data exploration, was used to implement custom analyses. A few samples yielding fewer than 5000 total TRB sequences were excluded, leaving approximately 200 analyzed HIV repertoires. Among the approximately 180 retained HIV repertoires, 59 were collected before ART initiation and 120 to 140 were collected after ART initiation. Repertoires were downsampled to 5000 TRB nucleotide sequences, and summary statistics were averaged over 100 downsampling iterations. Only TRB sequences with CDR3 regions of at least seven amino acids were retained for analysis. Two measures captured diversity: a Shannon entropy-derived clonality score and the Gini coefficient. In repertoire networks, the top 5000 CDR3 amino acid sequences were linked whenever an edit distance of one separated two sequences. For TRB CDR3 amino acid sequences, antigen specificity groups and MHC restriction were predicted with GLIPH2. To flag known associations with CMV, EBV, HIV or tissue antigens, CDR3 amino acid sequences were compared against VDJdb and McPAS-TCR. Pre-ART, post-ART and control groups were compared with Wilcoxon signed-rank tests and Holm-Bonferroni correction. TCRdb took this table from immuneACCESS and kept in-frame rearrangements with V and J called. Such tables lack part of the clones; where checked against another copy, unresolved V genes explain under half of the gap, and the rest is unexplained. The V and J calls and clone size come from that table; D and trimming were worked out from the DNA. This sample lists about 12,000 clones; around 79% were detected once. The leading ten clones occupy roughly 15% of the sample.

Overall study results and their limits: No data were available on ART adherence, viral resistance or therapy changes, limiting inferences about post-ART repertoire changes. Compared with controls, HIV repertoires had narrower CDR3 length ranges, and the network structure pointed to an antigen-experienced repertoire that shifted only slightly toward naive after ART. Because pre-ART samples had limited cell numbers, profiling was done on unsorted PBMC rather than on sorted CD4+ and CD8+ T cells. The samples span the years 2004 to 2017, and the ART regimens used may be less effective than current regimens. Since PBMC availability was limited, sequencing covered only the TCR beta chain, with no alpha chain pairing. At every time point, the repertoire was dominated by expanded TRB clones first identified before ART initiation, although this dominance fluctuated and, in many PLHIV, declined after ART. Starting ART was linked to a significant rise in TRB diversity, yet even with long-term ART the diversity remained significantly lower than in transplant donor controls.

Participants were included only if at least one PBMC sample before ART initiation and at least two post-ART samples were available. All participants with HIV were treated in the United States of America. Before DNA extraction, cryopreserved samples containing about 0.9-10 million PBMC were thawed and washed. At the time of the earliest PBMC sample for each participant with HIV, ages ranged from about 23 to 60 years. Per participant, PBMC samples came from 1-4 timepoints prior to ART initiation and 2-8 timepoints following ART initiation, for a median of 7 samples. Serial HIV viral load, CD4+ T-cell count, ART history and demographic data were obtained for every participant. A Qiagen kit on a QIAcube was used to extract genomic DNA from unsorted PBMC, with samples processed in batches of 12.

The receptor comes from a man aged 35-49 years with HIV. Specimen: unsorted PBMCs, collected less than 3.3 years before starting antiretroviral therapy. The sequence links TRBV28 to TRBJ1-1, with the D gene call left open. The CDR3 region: CASRGFREAFF. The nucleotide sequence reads TGTGCCAGCAGGGGGTTCAGGGAAGCTTTCTTT. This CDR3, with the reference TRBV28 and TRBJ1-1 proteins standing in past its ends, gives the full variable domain DVKVTQSSRYLVKRTGEKVFLECVQDMDHENMFWYRQDPGLGLRLIYFSYDVKMKEKGDIPEGYSVSREKKERFSLILESASTNQTSMYLCASRGFREAFFGQGTRLTVV.